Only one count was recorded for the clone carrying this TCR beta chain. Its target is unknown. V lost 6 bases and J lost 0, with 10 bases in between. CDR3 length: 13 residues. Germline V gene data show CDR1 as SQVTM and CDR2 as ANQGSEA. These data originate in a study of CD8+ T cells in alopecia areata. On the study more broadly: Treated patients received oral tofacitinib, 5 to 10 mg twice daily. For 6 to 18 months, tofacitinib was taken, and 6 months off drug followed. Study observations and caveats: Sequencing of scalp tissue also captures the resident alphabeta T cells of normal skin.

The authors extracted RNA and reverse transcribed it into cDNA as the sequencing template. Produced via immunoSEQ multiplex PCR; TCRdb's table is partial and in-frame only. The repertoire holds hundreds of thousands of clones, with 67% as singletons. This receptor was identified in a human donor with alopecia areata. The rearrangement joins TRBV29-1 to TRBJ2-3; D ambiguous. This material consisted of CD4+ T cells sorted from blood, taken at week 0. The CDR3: CSVMGPSTDTQYF. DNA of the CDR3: TGCAGCGTGATGGGCCCTAGCACAGATACGCAGTATTTT.